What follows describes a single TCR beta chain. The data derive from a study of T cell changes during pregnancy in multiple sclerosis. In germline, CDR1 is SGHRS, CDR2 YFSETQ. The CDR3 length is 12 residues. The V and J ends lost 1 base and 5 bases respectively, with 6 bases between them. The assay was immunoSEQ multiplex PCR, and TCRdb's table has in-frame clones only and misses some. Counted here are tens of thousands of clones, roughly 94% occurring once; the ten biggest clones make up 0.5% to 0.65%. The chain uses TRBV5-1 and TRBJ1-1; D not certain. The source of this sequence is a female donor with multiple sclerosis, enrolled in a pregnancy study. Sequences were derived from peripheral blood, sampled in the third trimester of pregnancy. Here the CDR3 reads CASSLPTTEAFF. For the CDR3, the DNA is TGCGCCAGCAGCTTGCCCACAACTGAAGCTTTCTTT.